The sequence of this T cell receptor (beta chain) was determined in a study of blood T cell repertoires in COVID-19. Method: immunoSEQ multiplex PCR; TCRdb's copy keeps in-frame clones and lacks some. The repertoire holds fewer than 200,000 clones, with roughly 80% as singletons. The germline gives CDR1 GTSNPN, CDR2 SVGIG (reference sequence). There are 16 residues in the CDR3. V gave up 5 bases and J gave up 0 bases; unmatched junction bases: 11. The sample consisted of peripheral blood. The source of this sequence is a man in his sixties with acute or convalescent COVID-19. The chain joins TRBV30 to TRBJ1-2; 8 bases agree with TRBD1. The CDR3 loop reads CAWDRGGSVSNYGYTF. The CDR3 DNA reads as TGTGCCTGGGACAGGGGAGGATCTGTATCTAACTATGGCTACACCTTC.